Presented here are 32 T cell receptor beta chains from one specimen sequenced in a study of blood T cell repertoires in COVID-19. The repertoire was sequenced with immunoSEQ multiplex PCR; TCRdb's copy has only in-frame clones and lacks some. Of around 290,000 clones listed, 89% were seen once; the top ten hold 1.7%. Material for sequencing was PBMCs or T cells enriched from blood (not recorded which). The receptors derive from a woman aged 40-49 years who had recovered from COVID-19.

The gene calls are TRBV6-2 or TRBV6-3 and TRBJ2-3; D not resolved. This CDR3 spans 12 amino acids. Trimming left V 4 bases short and J 4 bases short, with 6 bases between. Germline assignment: CDR1 MNHEY and CDR2 SVGEGT. The CDR3 region has the DNA TGTGCCAGCAGTTCGACTTCAGATACGCAGTATTTT. It encodes CASSSTSDTQYF.

This rearrangement joins TRBV7-2 to TRBJ1-2; D is perhaps TRBD1 (6 bases). There are 15 residues in the CDR3. Germline CDR1 SGHTA, CDR2 FQGNSA. V was pared by 5 bases and J by 7 bases, with 20 bases between. CDR3 in DNA: TGTGCCAGCAGCCTGGATAACAGGGCTTTTTCTGGCTACACCTTC. It encodes CASSLDNRAFSGYTF.

The rearrangement uses TRBV7-8 and TRBJ1-2, with D unclear. The V end lost 2 bases, the J end lost 1 base, and 8 bases lay between the germline ends. The CDR3 length is 14 residues. Germline values: CDR1 SGHVS, CDR2 FQNEAQ. The chain's CDR3 is CASSLMAINYGYTF. In DNA form, the CDR3 reads TGTGCCAGCAGCTTAATGGCAATTAACTATGGCTACACCTTC.

V gene TRBV3-1 (or the pseudogene TRBV3-2) combines with J gene TRBJ2-5, with 7 bases matching TRBD2. Germline V gene sequence: CDR1 LGHDT, CDR2 YNNKEL (reference sequence). The CDR3 consists of 17 residues. The junction had 9 bases not matched to a gene; V was cut back by 0 bases and J by 2 bases. CDR3: CASSQDWPSGLQETQYF. In DNA, the CDR3 is TGTGCCAGCAGCCAAGATTGGCCTAGCGGTTTACAAGAGACCCAGTACTTC.

The rearrangement joins TRBV28 to TRBJ2-1; 8 bases are shared with TRBD1. V lost 6 bases to trimming and J lost 2 bases; unmatched junction nucleotides: 18. This CDR3 spans 19 amino acids. Germline CDR1 and CDR2: MDHEN and SYDVKM. CDR3 nucleotides: TGTGCCAGCAGAAACCCCGGGACAGGAATAGCTGGCGCCTACAATGAGCAGTTCTTC. Translation: CASRNPGTGIAGAYNEQFF.

The V call is TRBV3-1 (or the pseudogene TRBV3-2), the J call TRBJ2-1; D not resolved. CDR1 is LGHDT, CDR2 YNNKEL, per germline (reference sequence). CDR3 length: 18 residues. The germline V and J ends were trimmed by 1 base and 3 bases, with 19 bases remaining between them. The DNA for the CDR3 is TGTGCCAGCAGCCAAGCGAACACCGGGTTTCTCCTCTACAATGAGCAGTTCTTC. Protein product: CASSQANTGFLLYNEQFF.

The chain joins TRBV6-1 to TRBJ1-5, with D unresolved. This CDR3 contains 19 residues. V was cut by 4 bases and J by 1 base, with 23 bases left in between. CDR1 is MNHNS and CDR2 is SASEGT in the germline V gene. CDR3 loop: CASSARVGRITISNQPQHF. CDR3 nucleotide sequence: TGTGCCAGCAGTGCCCGGGTAGGGAGGATAACTATCAGCAATCAGCCCCAGCATTTT.

This clone has only a few counts. The chain recombines TRBV6-5 with TRBJ1-2, with TRBD1 matching 11 bases. Germline CDR1 MNHEY, CDR2 SVGAGI. The CDR3 has 16 amino acids. After removal of 4 bases from V and 2 bases from J, the junction contained 6 bases not matched to a gene. The CDR3 reads CASSSPRTGGNYGYTF. The CDR3 nucleotides read TGTGCCAGCAGTTCACCTAGGACAGGGGGCAACTATGGCTACACCTTC.

This chain joins TRBV19 and TRBJ1-1, with D unresolved. V lost 8 bases, J lost 0 bases, and 7 bases lay in between. This CDR3 contains 12 residues. Germline CDR1 reads LNHDA; CDR2 reads SQIVND (reference sequence). The CDR3 coding sequence is TGTGCCAGTCAGGATATGAACACTGAAGCTTTCTTT. This codes for CASQDMNTEAFF.

V gene TRBV7-6 combines with J gene TRBJ1-6; 7 nucleotides match TRBD1. The junction had 9 bases not matched to a gene; V was cut back by 0 bases and J by 7 bases. The CDR3 runs to 17 residues. Germline assignment: CDR1 SGHVS and CDR2 FNYEAQ. CDR3 DNA sequence: TGTGCCAGCAGCTTAGCCCAGGGGGGTTCCATCAATTCACCCCTCCACTTT. Translating gives CASSLAQGGSINSPLHF. Drawing the rest from reference TRBV7-6 and TRBJ1-6, the complete variable domain is GAGVSQSPRYKVTKRGQDVALRCDPISGHVSLYWYRQALGQGPEFLTYFNYEAQQDKSGLPNDRFSAERPEGSISTLTIQRTEQRDSAMYRCASSLAQGGSINSPLHFGNGTRLTVT.

In this sample, this clone turned up once. The rearrangement uses TRBV18 and TRBJ1-2, with 9 bases aligning to TRBD1. J was trimmed by 2 bases and V by 3 bases; bases with no gene match: 7. CDR3 length equals 16 residues. In germline, CDR1 is KGHSH, CDR2 LQKENI. The CDR3 DNA is TGTGCCAGCTCACCGGTACCGGGACAGGGAAACTATGGCTACACCTTC. It specifies CASSPVPGQGNYGYTF.

This clone was recorded only once. The chain carries TRBV13 and TRBJ2-1; TRBD2 matches at 8 bases. Germline CDR1 is PRHDT and CDR2 is FYEKMQ (reference sequence). There are 15 residues in the CDR3. J was trimmed by 0 bases and V by 2 bases; bases with no gene match: 0. The CDR3 coding sequence is TGTGCCAGCAGCTTAAGCGGGAGCTCCTACAATGAGCAGTTCTTC. Its translation is CASSLSGSSYNEQFF.

The chain couples TRBV7-2 to TRBJ2-1; possible D gene TRBD2, 6 bases. The CDR3 covers 19 residues. Germline V gene lookup returns CDR1 SGHTA and CDR2 FQGNSA. V gave up 0 bases and J gave up 2 bases, with 20 bases separating them. The CDR3 spells CASSLAGSERALTYNEQFF. The DNA for the CDR3 is TGTGCCAGCAGCTTAGCTGGGTCGGAGCGGGCCTTGACCTACAATGAGCAGTTCTTC.

The V gene is TRBV15, the J gene TRBJ1-4, with D unresolved. The V gene lost 0 bases and the J gene lost 8 bases, with 7 bases spanning the gap. The CDR3 has 13 residues. Germline V lookup: CDR1 LNHNV, CDR2 YYDKDF (reference sequence). CDR3 nucleotides: TGTGCCACCAGCAGAGATGTTTCGGAAAAACTGTTTTTT. It codes for CATSRDVSEKLFF.

The rearrangement joins TRBV5-1 to TRBJ1-5; D remains unclear. In germline, CDR1 is SGHRS, CDR2 YFSETQ. This CDR3 region has 14 residues. The V and J ends lost 4 bases and 1 base respectively, with 9 bases between them. The CDR3 bases are TGCGCCAGCAGCGTTGGAGGGAGCAATCAGCCCCAGCATTTT. Translated, it gives CASSVGGSNQPQHF.

The V and J genes are TRBV3-1 (or the pseudogene TRBV3-2) and TRBJ2-3; 7 bases align to TRBD2. Germline loops: CDR1 LGHDT, CDR2 YNNKEL (reference sequence). The V gene end was trimmed by 5 bases and the J gene end by 3 bases; junction bases not matched to a gene: 5. This CDR3 is built from 14 residues. The CDR3 sequence: CASSFREGTDTQYF. DNA of the CDR3: TGTGCCAGCAGCTTCAGGGAGGGGACAGATACGCAGTATTTT.

Comments on this clone: Other DNA sequences of this sample code for an identical CDR3. This chain links TRBV6-5 with TRBJ2-1; 7 bases match TRBD2. Germline V gene data show CDR1 as MNHEY and CDR2 as SVGAGI. J was trimmed by 2 bases and V by 2 bases; bases with no gene match: 3. The CDR3 is 15 amino acids. CDR3 sequence: CASSYGLAAYNEQFF. CDR3 nucleotides: TGTGCCAGCAGTTACGGGCTAGCGGCCTACAATGAGCAGTTCTTC.

V gene TRBV2 combines with J gene TRBJ2-1; D is ambiguous. V dropped 7 bases and J dropped 0 bases, with 10 bases sitting between them. From germline, CDR1 is SNHLY and CDR2 FYNNEI. The CDR3 length is 14 residues. CDR3 in amino acids: CASNGLSSYNEQFF. The CDR3 DNA reads as TGTGCCAGCAATGGGCTGAGCTCCTACAATGAGCAGTTCTTC.

The chain uses TRBV7-3 and TRBJ1-1; a possible D gene is TRBD1 (6 bases). This CDR3 has 15 amino acids. Trimming cost V 5 bases and J 1 base, with 14 bases left between them. The germline gives CDR1 SGHTA, CDR2 FQGTGA. The CDR3 DNA is TGTGCCAGCAGCCCTGGGGGGGCAGGGAACACTGAAGCTTTCTTT. Protein product: CASSPGGAGNTEAFF.

V usage is TRBV7-9 and J usage is TRBJ1-4; 10 positions agree with TRBD1. Trimming removed 5 bases from V and 8 bases from J; junction bases left unmatched: 11. Germline V gene lookup returns CDR1 SEHNR and CDR2 FQNEAQ (reference sequence). CDR3 length equals 16 residues. CDR3 DNA: TGTGCCAGCAGCCCCCGGACAGGGGGGGAAGCCGAAAAACTGTTTTTT. Amino acids: CASSPRTGGEAEKLFF.

The chain combines TRBV11-2 with TRBJ2-1; D possibly corresponds to TRBD2 (7 bases). Germline CDR1 reads SGHAT; CDR2 reads FQNNGV. V was shortened by 3 bases and J by 9 bases, with 18 bases between the two germline ends. The CDR3 runs to 15 residues. The CDR3 region is CASSFMGQGGGEQFF. For the CDR3, the DNA is TGTGCCAGCAGCTTCATGGGGCAGGGAGGGGGTGAGCAGTTCTTC.

This rearrangement joins TRBV20-1 to TRBJ1-1; no clear D. The V end was cut by 3 bases, the J end by 1 base, with 12 bases between. CDR3 length equals 14 residues. Germline assignment: CDR1 DFQATT and CDR2 SNEGSKA (reference sequence). The CDR3 spells CSASGSQANTEAFF. CDR3 DNA sequence: TGCAGTGCTAGTGGGTCTCAGGCGAACACTGAAGCTTTCTTT.

V is TRBV30 and J is TRBJ2-3, with 8 bases aligning to TRBD2. From germline, CDR1 is GTSNPN and CDR2 SVGIG (reference sequence). This CDR3 has 15 residues. V dropped 0 bases and J dropped 2; count of bases not matched to a gene: 4. CDR3 amino acids: CAWSVGSGDTDTQYF. The CDR3 nucleotides read TGTGCCTGGAGTGTGGGTAGCGGGGACACAGATACGCAGTATTTT.

This clone is a singleton in its sample. This rearrangement joins TRBV15 to TRBJ1-2; TRBD1 agrees at 10 bases. Germline CDR1 reads LNHNV; CDR2 reads YYDKDF (reference sequence). Unmatched junction bases numbered 11, after V lost 1 base and J lost 9 bases. The CDR3 loop spans 16 amino acids. The CDR3 loop is CATSRGGTGVTGSYTF. The DNA for the CDR3 is TGTGCCACCAGCAGAGGGGGGACAGGGGTTACTGGGAGCTACACCTTC.

CDR3 DNA: TGTGCCAGCTCACTACAGGGACCGAACTATGGCTACACCTTC. Its translation is CASSLQGPNYGYTF. The chain has TRBV18 and TRBJ1-2, with a weak D call TRBD1 (6 bases). This CDR3 has 14 residues. The germline V gene has CDR1 KGHSH and CDR2 LQKENI. Trimming pared 4 bases from V and 2 bases from J, leaving 11 bases between.

The chain carries TRBV18 and TRBJ1-6, with TRBD1 matching 7 bases. Trimming took 0 bases from V and 6 from J; bases not matched to a gene: 5. In germline, CDR1 is KGHSH, CDR2 LQKENI. The CDR3 consists of 16 residues. The CDR3 DNA is TGTGCCAGCTCACCACCCCACAGGGGAGGTAATTCACCCCTCCACTTT. It specifies CASSPPHRGGNSPLHF.

The chain is built from TRBV2 and TRBJ1-1; 9 nucleotides align to TRBD1. V lost 6 bases and J lost 6; bases outside the gene matches: 14. CDR1 and CDR2 from the germline V gene are SNHLY and FYNNEI. The CDR3 has 16 residues. Here the CDR3 DNA reads TGTGCCAGCAGACCAACTCGGACAGGGGTGGGGCCTGAAGCTTTCTTT. Its translation is CASRPTRTGVGPEAFF.

V usage is TRBV7-2 and J usage is TRBJ1-3, with 8 bases matching TRBD1. The J segment lost 0 bases and the V segment lost 4 bases, leaving 2 bases of the junction unmatched. The CDR3 runs to 15 residues. CDR1 is SGHTA and CDR2 is FQGNSA in the germline V gene. The CDR3 DNA reads as TGTGCCAGCAGCTGGGACAGGCTCTCTGGAAACACCATATATTTT. The encoded protein is CASSWDRLSGNTIYF.

The chain links TRBV9 to TRBJ1-1; tentatively, D is TRBD1 (6 bases). CDR1 and CDR2 from the germline V gene are SGDLS and YYNGEE. V was trimmed by 0 bases and J by 3 bases, leaving 12 bases between them. This CDR3 has 15 amino acids. This CDR3 is CASSVGRGQDTEAFF. CDR3 sequence (DNA): TGTGCCAGCAGCGTAGGGCGGGGGCAGGACACTGAAGCTTTCTTT.

A single count supports this clone. The chain joins TRBV18 to TRBJ2-5; 10 bases agree with TRBD1. V was clipped by 3 bases and J by 3 bases; unmatched bases: 1. CDR1 KGHSH and CDR2 LQKENI come from the germline V gene. The CDR3 spans 14 residues. The CDR3 DNA reads as TGTGCCAGCTCACCCGGACAGGGGGAAGAGACCCAGTACTTC. Protein product: CASSPGQGEETQYF.

The genes are TRBV7-9 and TRBJ1-3; 8 bases are shared with TRBD1. Germline loops: CDR1 SEHNR, CDR2 FQNEAQ (reference sequence). This CDR3 is 16 amino acids long. V shed 5 bases and J 0 bases; nucleotides not matched to a gene: 6. CDR3 amino acids: CASSRDRSSSGNTIYF. The CDR3 DNA sequence: TGTGCCAGCAGCAGGGACAGGTCGTCCTCTGGAAACACCATATATTTT.

The chain links TRBV19 to TRBJ1-2, with D possibly matching TRBD1 (6 bases). Trimming pared 5 bases from V and 4 bases from J, leaving 11 bases between. The germline V gene has CDR1 LNHDA and CDR2 SQIVND (reference sequence). This CDR3 spans 13 amino acids. CDR3 region: CASSFGQTYGYTF. The CDR3, as DNA: TGTGCCAGTAGTTTTGGACAGACCTATGGCTACACCTTC.